This TCR beta chain was retrieved from a study of blood T cell repertoires in COVID-19. Across the study: Specimens from acute and convalescent COVID-19 originated in the United States, Italy and Spain.

Participants, roughly 18 to 89 years old, spanned some 23 US areas. Participants reported their clinical history, and cohort assignment relied on those reports. Study processing details: Amplification with reference gene primers provided the estimates of nucleated cell counts. Data came from immunoSEQ multiplex PCR; TCRdb stores just in-frame clones and leaves some out. The DNA gave D and trimming, while V, J and clone size come from that table. The sample has a few hundred thousand clones, around 87% seen once. Trimming pared 0 bases from V and 4 bases from J, leaving 10 bases between. Germline lookup yields CDR1 SEHNR and CDR2 FQNEAQ (reference sequence). This CDR3 comprises 15 residues.

The receptor was derived from a middle-aged woman who had recovered from COVID-19. Input material: PBMCs or T cells enriched from blood (not recorded which). The J gene is TRBJ2-1, the V gene TRBV7-9, with D unclear. In nucleotides, the CDR3 is TGTGCCAGCAGCTTAGCCAGTGGCAAATACAATGAGCAGTTCTTC. It translates to CASSLASGKYNEQFF.